Given below is one T cell receptor beta chain in context. What it binds is unknown. Through a sample-barcoded 5' primer and a J-beta primer mix, a second PCR was run for roughly 6 to 11 cycles. TCRdb analysed the 5' RACE reads with MiXCR anew, one entry per CDR3 protein. The sample consists of roughly 800,000 distinct CDR3 sequences, roughly 35% of them appearing once. Every sample yielded at least 6.5 million isolated PBMCs. These data come from a study of blood T cells in healthy people across ages. Study conclusions and caveats: Diversity figures derived from one million T cells were judged to underestimate the true value. CMV status of donors was not determined, possibly confounding expanded clonotype changes.

V was cut by 3 bases and J by 1 base, with 6 bases left in between. This CDR3 comprises 13 residues. The genes are TRBV12-3 or TRBV12-4 and TRBJ2-5; D remains ambiguous. Sequenced sample: blood. The sequence derives from a man aged 18 to 30 in good health. The CDR3 nucleotides are TGTGCCAGCAGTTTTTTCGCCCAAGAGACCCAGTACTTC. Translated: CASSFFAQETQYF.